The sequence of this TCR beta chain was determined in a study of OX40 agonist ivuxolimab in advanced cancers. CDR3 length: 17 residues. Germline V gene sequence: CDR1 SGHDT, CDR2 YYEEEE. Trimming pared 2 bases from V and 4 bases from J, leaving 18 bases between. TCRdb's copy holds only in-frame clones and misses some; the assay was immunoSEQ multiplex PCR. Among around 22,000 clones listed, around 83% were seen once. The specimen was CD4+ or CD8+ T cells sorted from blood, collected in a trial of the OX40 agonist ivuxolimab. This chain links TRBV5-6 with TRBJ2-2; possibly TRBD2 for D (6 bases). This clonotype originated in an adult with an advanced solid tumor such as melanoma, head and neck, liver or kidney cancer. CDR3 sequence reads: CASSFLARALGTGELFF. CDR3 nucleotide sequence: TGTGCCAGCAGCTTTCTAGCGAGAGCGTTGGGCACCGGGGAGCTGTTTTTT.